This T cell receptor (beta chain) was obtained from a study of read filtering for tumor transcriptome and immune sequencing. This clonotype has a count of ten or more. Its antigen is not known. The germline V gene has CDR1 SGHTA and CDR2 FQGNSA. V dropped 1 base and J dropped 6 bases, with 16 bases sitting between them. This CDR3 has 15 residues. Whole-study findings and limits: Without single-read clonotypes, shared clonotype proportions correlated more between IR-seq and RNA-seq.

Molecular barcoded adaptors covering alpha/delta and beta/gamma chains were used on roughly 400 ng RNA. MiXCR, applied by TCRdb to the reads, yields one record per CDR3 protein. The sample has more than 35,000 distinct CDR3 sequences; roughly 15% are singletons. Bone marrow was sampled from every patient at the time of active disease. The gene calls are TRBV7-2 and TRBJ2-7; tentatively, D is TRBD1 (5 bases). The sequenced sample was a population of CD138-negative cells sorted from bone marrow. This sequence originates from a donor aged 40 or older with multiple myeloma. The CDR3 bases are TGTGCCAGCAGCTTAGATAACAGGCTGGCCAGCGAGCAGTACTTC. Protein product: CASSLDNRLASEQYF.